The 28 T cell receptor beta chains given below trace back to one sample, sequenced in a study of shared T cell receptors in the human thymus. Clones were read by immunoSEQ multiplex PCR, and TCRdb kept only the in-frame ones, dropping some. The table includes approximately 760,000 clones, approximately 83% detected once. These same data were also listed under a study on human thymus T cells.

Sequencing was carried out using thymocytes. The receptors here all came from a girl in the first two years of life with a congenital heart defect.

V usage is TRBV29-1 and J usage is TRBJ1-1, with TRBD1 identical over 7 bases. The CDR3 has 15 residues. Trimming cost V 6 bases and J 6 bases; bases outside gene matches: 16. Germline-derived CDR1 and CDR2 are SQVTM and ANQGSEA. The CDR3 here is CSVPTQTGPGSEAFF. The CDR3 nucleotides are TGCAGCGTGCCAACGCAGACAGGGCCGGGGTCTGAAGCTTTCTTT.

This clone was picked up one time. The CDR3 spells CASSLGANINYGYTF. Written as DNA, the CDR3 is TGCGCCAGCAGCTTGGGGGCCAATATTAACTATGGCTACACCTTC. J is TRBJ1-2 and V is TRBV5-1; D remains ambiguous. Germline values: CDR1 SGHRS, CDR2 YFSETQ. V lost 0 bases to trimming and J lost 1 base, with 10 bases between them. The CDR3 has 15 residues.

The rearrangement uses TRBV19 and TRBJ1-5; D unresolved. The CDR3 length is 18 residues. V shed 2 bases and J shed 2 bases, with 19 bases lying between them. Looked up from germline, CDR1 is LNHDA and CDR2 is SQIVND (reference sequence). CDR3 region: CASSITVRRGDGNQPQHF. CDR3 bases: TGTGCCAGTAGTATAACCGTCCGCCGGGGAGACGGCAATCAGCCCCAGCATTTT.

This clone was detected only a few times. CDR3 bases: TGTGCCAGCAGATCTGGTGGACAGGGAAGCGATACGCAGTATTTT. Protein: CASRSGGQGSDTQYF. This chain links TRBV28 with TRBJ2-3; TRBD1 matches at 8 bases. Germline values: CDR1 MDHEN, CDR2 SYDVKM. The CDR3 sequence is 15 residues long. The J segment lost 6 bases and the V segment lost 6 bases, leaving 11 bases of the junction unmatched.

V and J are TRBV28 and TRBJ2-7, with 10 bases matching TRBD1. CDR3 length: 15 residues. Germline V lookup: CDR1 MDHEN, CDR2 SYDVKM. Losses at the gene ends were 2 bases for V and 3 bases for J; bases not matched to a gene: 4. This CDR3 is CASSLRTGGVYEQYF. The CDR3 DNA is TGTGCCAGCAGTTTACGGACAGGGGGGGTCTACGAGCAGTACTTC.

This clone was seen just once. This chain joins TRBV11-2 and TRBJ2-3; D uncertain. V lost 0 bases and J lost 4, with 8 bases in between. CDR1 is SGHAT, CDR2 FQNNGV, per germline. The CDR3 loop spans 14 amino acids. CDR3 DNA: TGTGCCAGCAGCTTAGAGAGAGCGTCAGATACGCAGTATTTT. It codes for CASSLERASDTQYF.

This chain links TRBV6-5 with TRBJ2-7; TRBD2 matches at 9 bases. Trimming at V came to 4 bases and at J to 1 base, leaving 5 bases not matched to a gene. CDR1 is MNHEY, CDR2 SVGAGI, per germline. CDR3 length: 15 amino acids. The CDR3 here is CASSSTSGVSYEQYF. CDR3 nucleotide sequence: TGTGCCAGCAGTTCGACTAGCGGAGTATCCTACGAGCAGTACTTC.

The CDR3 protein is CASSAAGGHTEAFF. The CDR3 DNA reads TGTGCCAGCAGCGCCGCCGGGGGGCACACTGAAGCTTTCTTT. This chain joins TRBV9 and TRBJ1-1; D may be TRBD1 (6 bases). Germline V CDR1 and CDR2: SGDLS, YYNGEE. Trimming left V 3 bases short and J 3 bases short, with 12 bases between. The CDR3 spans 14 residues. The full variable domain, in which reference TRBV9 and TRBJ1-1 provide the parts outside the CDR3, is DSGVTQTPKHLITATGQRVTLRCSPRSGDLSVYWYQQSLDQGLQFLIQYYNGEERAKGNILERFSAQQFPDLHSELNLSSLELGDSALYFCASSAAGGHTEAFFGQGTRLTVV.

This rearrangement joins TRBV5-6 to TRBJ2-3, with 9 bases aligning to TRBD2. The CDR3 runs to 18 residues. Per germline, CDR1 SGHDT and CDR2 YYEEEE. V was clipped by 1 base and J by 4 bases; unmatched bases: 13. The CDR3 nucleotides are TGTGCCAGCAGCTTGAAGAGTTCCCTAGCGGGGCACGCAGATACGCAGTATTTT. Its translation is CASSLKSSLAGHADTQYF.

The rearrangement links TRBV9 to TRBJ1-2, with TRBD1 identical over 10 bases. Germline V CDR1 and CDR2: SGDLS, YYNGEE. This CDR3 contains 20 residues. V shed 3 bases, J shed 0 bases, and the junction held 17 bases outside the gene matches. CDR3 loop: CASSAHPWDRGGLANYGYTF. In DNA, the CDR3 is TGTGCCAGCAGCGCCCACCCTTGGGACAGGGGAGGGTTAGCTAACTATGGCTACACCTTC.

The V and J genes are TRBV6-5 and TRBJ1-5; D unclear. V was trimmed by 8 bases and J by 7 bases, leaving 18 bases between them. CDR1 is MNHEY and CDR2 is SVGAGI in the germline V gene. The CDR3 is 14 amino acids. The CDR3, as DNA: TGTGCCAGCGCTCCTGGTTGGCGGCGGCAGCCCCAGCATTTT. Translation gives CASAPGWRRQPQHF.

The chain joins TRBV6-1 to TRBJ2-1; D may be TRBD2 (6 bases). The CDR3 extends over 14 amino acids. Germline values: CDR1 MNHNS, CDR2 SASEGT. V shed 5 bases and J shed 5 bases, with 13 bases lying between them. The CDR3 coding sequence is TGTGCCAGCAGTAACCGGGACTCGAACAATGAGCAGTTCTTC. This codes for CASSNRDSNNEQFF.

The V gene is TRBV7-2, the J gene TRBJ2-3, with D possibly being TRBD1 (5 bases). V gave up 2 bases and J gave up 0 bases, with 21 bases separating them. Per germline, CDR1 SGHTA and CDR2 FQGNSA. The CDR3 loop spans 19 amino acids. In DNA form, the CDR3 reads TGTGCCAGCAGCTTAAGGTTCGACAGTATAGCCCTTAGCACAGATACGCAGTATTTT. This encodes CASSLRFDSIALSTDTQYF.

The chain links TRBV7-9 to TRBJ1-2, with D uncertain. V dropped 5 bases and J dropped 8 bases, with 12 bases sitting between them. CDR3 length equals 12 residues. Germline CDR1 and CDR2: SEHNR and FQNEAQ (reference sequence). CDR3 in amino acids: CASSLTLGGYTF. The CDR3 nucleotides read TGTGCCAGCAGCCTAACCCTGGGCGGCTACACCTTC.

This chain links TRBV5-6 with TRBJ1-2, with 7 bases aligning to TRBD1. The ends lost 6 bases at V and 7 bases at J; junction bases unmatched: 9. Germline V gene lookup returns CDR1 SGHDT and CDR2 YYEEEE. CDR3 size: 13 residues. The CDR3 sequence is CASTSRGQGGYTF. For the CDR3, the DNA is TGTGCCAGCACCTCGAGGGGGCAGGGTGGCTACACCTTC.

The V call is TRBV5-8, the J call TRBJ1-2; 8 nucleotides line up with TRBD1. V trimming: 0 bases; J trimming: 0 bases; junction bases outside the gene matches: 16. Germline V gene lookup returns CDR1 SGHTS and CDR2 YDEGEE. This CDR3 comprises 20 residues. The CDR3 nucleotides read TGTGCCAGCAGCTTGGAACTAAACTCGGGACAGGCTGACTCTAACTATGGCTACACCTTC. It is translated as CASSLELNSGQADSNYGYTF.

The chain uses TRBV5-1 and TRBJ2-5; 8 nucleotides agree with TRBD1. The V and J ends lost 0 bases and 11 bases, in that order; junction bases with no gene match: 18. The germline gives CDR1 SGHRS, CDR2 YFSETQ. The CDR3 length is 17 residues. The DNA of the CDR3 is TGCGCCAGCAGCTTGGAGGTATCGGGGACAGGTTCTCAAGAGCAGTACTTC. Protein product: CASSLEVSGTGSQEQYF. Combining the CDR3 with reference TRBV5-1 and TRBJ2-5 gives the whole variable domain KAGVTQTPRYLIKTRGQQVTLSCSPISGHRSVSWYQQTPGQGLQFLFEYFSETQRNKGNFPGRFSGRQFSNSRSEMNVSTLELGDSALYLCASSLEVSGTGSQEQYFGPGTRLLVL.

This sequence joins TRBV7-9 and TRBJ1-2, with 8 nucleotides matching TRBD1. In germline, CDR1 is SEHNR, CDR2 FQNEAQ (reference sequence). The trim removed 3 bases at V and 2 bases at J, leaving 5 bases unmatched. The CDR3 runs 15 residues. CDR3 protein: CASSFPRDRNYGYTF. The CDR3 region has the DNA TGTGCCAGCAGCTTTCCCAGGGACAGGAACTATGGCTACACCTTC. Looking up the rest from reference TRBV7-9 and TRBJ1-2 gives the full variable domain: DTGVSQNPRHKITKRGQNVTFRCDPISEHNRLYWYRQTLGQGPEFLTYFQNEAQLEKSRLLSDRFSAERPKGSFSTLEIQRTEQGDSAMYLCASSFPRDRNYGYTFGSGTRLTVV.

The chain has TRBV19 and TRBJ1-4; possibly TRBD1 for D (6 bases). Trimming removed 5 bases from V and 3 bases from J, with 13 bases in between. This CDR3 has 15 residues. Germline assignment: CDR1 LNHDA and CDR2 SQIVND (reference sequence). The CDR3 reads CASSFRDKANEKLFF. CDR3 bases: TGTGCCAGTAGTTTTAGGGACAAAGCTAATGAAAAACTGTTTTTT.

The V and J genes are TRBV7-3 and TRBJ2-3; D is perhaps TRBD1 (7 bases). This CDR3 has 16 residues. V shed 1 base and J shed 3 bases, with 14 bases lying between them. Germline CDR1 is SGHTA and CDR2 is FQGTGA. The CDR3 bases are TGTGCCAGCAGCTTAAATACTCAGGGGGGAACAGATACGCAGTATTTT. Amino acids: CASSLNTQGGTDTQYF.

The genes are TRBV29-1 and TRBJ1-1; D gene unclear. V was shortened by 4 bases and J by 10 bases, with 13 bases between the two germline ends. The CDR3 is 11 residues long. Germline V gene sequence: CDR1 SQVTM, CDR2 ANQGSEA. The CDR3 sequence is CSVGLPEGAFF. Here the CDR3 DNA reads TGCAGCGTTGGGTTGCCTGAGGGAGCTTTCTTT.

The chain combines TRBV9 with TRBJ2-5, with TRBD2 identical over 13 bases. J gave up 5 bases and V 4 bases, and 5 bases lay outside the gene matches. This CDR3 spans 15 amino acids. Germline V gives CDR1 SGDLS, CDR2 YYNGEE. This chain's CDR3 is CASSRTSGGGETQYF. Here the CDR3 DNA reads TGTGCCAGCAGCCGGACTAGCGGGGGAGGGGAGACCCAGTACTTC.

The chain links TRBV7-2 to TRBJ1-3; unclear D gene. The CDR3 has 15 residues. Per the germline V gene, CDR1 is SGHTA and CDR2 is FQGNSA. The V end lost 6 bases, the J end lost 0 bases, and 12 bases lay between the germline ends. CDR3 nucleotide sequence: TGTGCCAGCAGGCAGGTTTTGAGCTCTGGAAACACCATATATTTT. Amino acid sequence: CASRQVLSSGNTIYF.

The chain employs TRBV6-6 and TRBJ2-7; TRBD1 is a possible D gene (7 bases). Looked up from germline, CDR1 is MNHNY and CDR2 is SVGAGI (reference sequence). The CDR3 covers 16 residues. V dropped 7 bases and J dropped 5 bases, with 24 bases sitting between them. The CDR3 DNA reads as TGTGCCAGCACCAAGTGGGAGGACAGGCGGTGGGACGAGCAGTACTTC. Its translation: CASTKWEDRRWDEQYF.

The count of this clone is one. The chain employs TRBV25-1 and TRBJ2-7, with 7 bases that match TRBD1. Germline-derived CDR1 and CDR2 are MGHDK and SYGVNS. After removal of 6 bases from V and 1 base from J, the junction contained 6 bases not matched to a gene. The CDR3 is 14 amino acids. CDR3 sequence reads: CASRGGRLSYEQYF. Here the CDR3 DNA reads TGTGCCAGCAGAGGGGGCAGGCTGTCCTACGAGCAGTACTTC.

In DNA, the CDR3 is TGTGCCAGCATCAGTGCCCAGGGGCCGAGAGATACGCAGTATTTT. Encoded protein: CASISAQGPRDTQYF. The chain has TRBV27 and TRBJ2-3; possible D gene TRBD1, 6 bases. The CDR3 totals 15 residues. V was cut by 7 bases and J by 5 bases, with 19 bases left in between. CDR1 is MNHEY and CDR2 is SMNVEV in the germline V gene (reference sequence).

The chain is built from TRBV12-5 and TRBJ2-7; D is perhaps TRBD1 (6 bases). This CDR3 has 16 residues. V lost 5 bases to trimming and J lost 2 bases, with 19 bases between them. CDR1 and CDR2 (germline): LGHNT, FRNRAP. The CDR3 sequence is CASGRSPGHGAYEQYF. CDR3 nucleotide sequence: TGTGCTAGTGGTCGTAGTCCGGGACACGGAGCCTACGAGCAGTACTTC.

CDR3 region: CASSPEYRGRKTYEQYF. CDR3 in DNA: TGCGCCAGCAGCCCAGAGTACAGGGGGCGCAAAACCTACGAGCAGTACTTC. The chain links TRBV5-1 to TRBJ2-7; 9 positions agree with TRBD1. Trimming at V came to 4 bases and at J to 2 bases, leaving 13 bases not matched to a gene. This CDR3 region has 17 residues. Germline loops: CDR1 SGHRS, CDR2 YFSETQ.